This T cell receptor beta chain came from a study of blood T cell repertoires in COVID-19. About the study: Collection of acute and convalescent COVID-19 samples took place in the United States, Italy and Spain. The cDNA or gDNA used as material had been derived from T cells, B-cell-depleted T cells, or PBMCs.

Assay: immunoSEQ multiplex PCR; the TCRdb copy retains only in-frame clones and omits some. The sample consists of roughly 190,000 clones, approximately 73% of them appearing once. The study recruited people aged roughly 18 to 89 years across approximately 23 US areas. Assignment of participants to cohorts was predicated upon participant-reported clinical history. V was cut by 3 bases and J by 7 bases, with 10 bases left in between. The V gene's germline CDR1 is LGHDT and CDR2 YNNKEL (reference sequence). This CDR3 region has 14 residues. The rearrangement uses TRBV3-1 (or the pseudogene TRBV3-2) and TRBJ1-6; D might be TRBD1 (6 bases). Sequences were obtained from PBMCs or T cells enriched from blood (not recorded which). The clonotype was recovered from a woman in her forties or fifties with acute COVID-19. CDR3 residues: CASSHTGYNSPLHF. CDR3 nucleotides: TGTGCCAGCAGCCATACAGGGTACAATTCACCCCTCCACTTT.